This T cell receptor (beta chain) was sequenced during a study of a mutant IDH1 vaccine in newly diagnosed glioma. Using immunoSEQ multiplex PCR, the repertoire was profiled, and TCRdb retains in-frame clones only, with some absent. The sample lists about 84,000 clones; roughly four fifths were seen once. CDR1 is MNHEY, CDR2 SVGAGI, per germline. Trimming removed 0 bases from V and 4 bases from J, with 12 bases in between. This CDR3 contains 16 residues. Remarks on this clone: What it binds is unknown.

Time point indicated: week 47, end of study. Vaccination used 300 ug of mutant IDH1 20-mer peptide per dose, with topical imiquimod. Patients, over weeks 1, 3, 5, 7, 11, 15, 19 and 23, received a total of eight vaccinations. Each of the donors came in with new WHO grade 3 or 4 astrocytomas that were IDH1-mutant and ATRX-lost. Source: PBMCs, taken from a glioma patient whose treatment included an IDH1 peptide vaccine. This chain links TRBV6-5 with TRBJ1-4; D is unclear. This clonotype originated in a man in his forties or fifties with glioma. The CDR3 DNA is TGTGCCAGCAGTTACTCTACCGGGCGCGGTAATGAAAAACTGTTTTTT. This sequence encodes CASSYSTGRGNEKLFF.